This T cell receptor (beta chain) was recovered during a study of pediatric ulcerative colitis. Libraries were prepared by immunoSEQ multiplex PCR; TCRdb keeps only in-frame clonotypes and omits some of them. The table lists 20,000 or so clones, roughly 70% of them singletons. During colonoscopy, one to two rectal pinch biopsies were collected. Material for sequencing was gut tissue. The clonotype originates from a boy between 10 and 17 years old with severe ulcerative colitis.

The CDR3 protein is CASSVAPQRADTQYF. The DNA of the CDR3 is TGTGCCAGCAGCGTAGCCCCTCAACGAGCAGATACGCAGTATTTT. The V and J genes are TRBV9 and TRBJ2-3; D is unclear. The V gene lost 0 bases and the J gene lost 4 bases, with 12 bases spanning the gap. The CDR3 is made up of 15 amino acids. Per the germline V gene, CDR1 is SGDLS and CDR2 is YYNGEE.